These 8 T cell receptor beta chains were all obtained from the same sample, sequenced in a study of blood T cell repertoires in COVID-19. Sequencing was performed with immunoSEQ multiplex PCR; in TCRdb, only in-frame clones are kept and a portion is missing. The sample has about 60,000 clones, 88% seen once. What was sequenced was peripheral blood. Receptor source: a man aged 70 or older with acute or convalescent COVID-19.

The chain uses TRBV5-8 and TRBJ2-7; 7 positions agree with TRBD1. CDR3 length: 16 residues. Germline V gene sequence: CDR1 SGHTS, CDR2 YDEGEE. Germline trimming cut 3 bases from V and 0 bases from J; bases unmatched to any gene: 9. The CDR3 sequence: CASSSFTGTDSYEQYF. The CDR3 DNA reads TGTGCCAGCAGCTCGTTTACCGGGACAGACTCCTACGAGCAGTACTTC.

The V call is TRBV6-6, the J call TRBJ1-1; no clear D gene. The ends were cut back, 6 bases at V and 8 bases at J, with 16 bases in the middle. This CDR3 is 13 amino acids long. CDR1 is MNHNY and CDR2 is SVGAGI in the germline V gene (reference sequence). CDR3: CASRLPSLGEAFF. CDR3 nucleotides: TGTGCCAGCAGACTACCGTCGTTAGGAGAAGCTTTCTTT.

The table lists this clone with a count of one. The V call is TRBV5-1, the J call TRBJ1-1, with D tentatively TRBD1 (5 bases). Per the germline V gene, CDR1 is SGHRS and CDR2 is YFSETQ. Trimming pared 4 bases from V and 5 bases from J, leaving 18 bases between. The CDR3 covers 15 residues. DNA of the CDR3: TGCGCCAGCAGCCTGGGGGAGGGCGGGCAAACTGAAGCTTTCTTT. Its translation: CASSLGEGGQTEAFF.

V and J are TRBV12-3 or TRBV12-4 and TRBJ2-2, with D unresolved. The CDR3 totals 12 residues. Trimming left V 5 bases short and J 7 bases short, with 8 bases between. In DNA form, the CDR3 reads TGTGCCAGCAGTCTTAGATACGGGGAGCTGTTTTTT. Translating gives CASSLRYGELFF.

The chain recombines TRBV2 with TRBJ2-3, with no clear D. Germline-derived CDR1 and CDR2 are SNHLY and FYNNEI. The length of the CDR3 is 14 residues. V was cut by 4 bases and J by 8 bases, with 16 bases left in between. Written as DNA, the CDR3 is TGTGCCAGCAGTGGGGTGCGAGGCTCGGTTACGCAGTATTTT. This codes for CASSGVRGSVTQYF.

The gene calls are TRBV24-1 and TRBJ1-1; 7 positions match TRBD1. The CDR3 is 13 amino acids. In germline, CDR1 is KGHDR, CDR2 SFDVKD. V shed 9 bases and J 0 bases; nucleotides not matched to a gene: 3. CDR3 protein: CATRDSVNTEAFF. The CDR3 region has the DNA TGTGCCACCCGGGACAGCGTGAACACTGAAGCTTTCTTT.

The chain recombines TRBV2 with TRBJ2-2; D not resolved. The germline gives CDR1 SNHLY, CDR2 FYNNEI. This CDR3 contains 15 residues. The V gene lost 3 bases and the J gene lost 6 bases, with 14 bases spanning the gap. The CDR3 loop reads CASSDRLRISGELFF. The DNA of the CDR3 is TGTGCCAGCAGTGACAGACTCCGAATCTCCGGGGAGCTGTTTTTT. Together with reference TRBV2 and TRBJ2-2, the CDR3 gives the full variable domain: EPEVTQTPSHQVTQMGQEVILRCVPISNHLYFYWYRQILGQKVEFLVSFYNNEISEKSEIFDDQFSVERPDGSNFTLKIRSTKLEDSAMYFCASSDRLRISGELFFGEGSRLTVL.

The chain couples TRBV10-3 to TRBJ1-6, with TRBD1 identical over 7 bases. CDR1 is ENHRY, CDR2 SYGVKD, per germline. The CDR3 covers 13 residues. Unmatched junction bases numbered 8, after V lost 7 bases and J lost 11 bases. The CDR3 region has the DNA TGTGCCATCAAGGTACAGGGGACAGCACCCCTCCACTTT. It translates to CAIKVQGTAPLHF.